The 11 T cell receptor beta chains in this list originate from one sample, sequenced in a study of blood T cell repertoires in COVID-19. TCRdb keeps only in-frame clones here, not all; method: immunoSEQ multiplex PCR. The profile shows 200,000 to 250,000 clones, around nine tenths of them singletons. The specimen sequenced was peripheral blood. The receptor source for this set is a woman aged 60-75 years with acute or convalescent COVID-19.

V is TRBV6-6 and J is TRBJ1-3; D is unresolved. The CDR3 is 14 amino acids. Germline loops: CDR1 MNHNY, CDR2 SVGAGI (reference sequence). Trimming cost V 6 bases and J 2 bases, with 11 bases left between them. CDR3 nucleotides: TGTGCCAGCAGGACCCCGGGAACTGGAAACACCATATATTTT. Translation gives CASRTPGTGNTIYF.

V gene TRBV7-2 combines with J gene TRBJ1-2, with D possibly being TRBD1 (5 bases). The CDR3 sequence is 13 residues long. V was pared by 1 base and J by 2 bases, with 5 bases between. CDR1 and CDR2 (germline): SGHTA, FQGNSA. CDR3 region: CASSLGTNYGYTF. In DNA form, the CDR3 reads TGTGCCAGCAGCTTAGGGACAAACTATGGCTACACCTTC.

This clone was recorded once. The V call is TRBV10-3, the J call TRBJ2-5, with 12 bases identical to TRBD2. This CDR3 is 15 amino acids long. In germline, CDR1 is ENHRY, CDR2 SYGVKD. The trim removed 8 bases at V and 4 bases at J, leaving 8 bases unmatched. CDR3 in amino acids: CAIGDSSGGAETQYF. The CDR3 DNA reads TGTGCCATCGGGGACTCTAGCGGGGGGGCAGAGACCCAGTACTTC.

This clone was detected only a few times. J is TRBJ2-5 and V is TRBV5-6, with 8 bases matching TRBD1. Germline V gene lookup returns CDR1 SGHDT and CDR2 YYEEEE. V gave up 4 bases and J gave up 2 bases; unmatched junction bases: 7. This CDR3 spans 15 amino acids. The CDR3 nucleotides are TGTGCCAGCAGCGGCGCCGGGACAGGACAAGAGACCCAGTACTTC. It encodes CASSGAGTGQETQYF.

This clone was observed at least ten times. The same CDR3 also results from other DNA sequences found in this sample. The CDR3 here is CASSSGQPNTEAFF. The CDR3 DNA sequence: TGCGCCAGCAGCTCGGGACAGCCTAACACTGAAGCTTTCTTT. The chain uses TRBV5-1 and TRBJ1-1; 7 nucleotides agree with TRBD1. V lost 3 bases, J lost 2 bases, and 4 bases stayed unmatched. The germline gives CDR1 SGHRS, CDR2 YFSETQ. CDR3 length equals 14 residues.

This clone has a handful of counts. V usage is TRBV4-1 and J usage is TRBJ2-1; 14 positions agree with TRBD2. V trimming: 4 bases; J trimming: 1 base; junction bases outside the gene matches: 6. The CDR3 has 18 residues. From germline, CDR1 is MGHRA and CDR2 YSYEKL. The CDR3 loop reads CASSRGTSGSQSYNEQFF. The CDR3 nucleotides are TGCGCCAGCAGCCGAGGGACTAGCGGGAGTCAATCCTACAATGAGCAGTTCTTC.

This chain connects TRBV6-1 to TRBJ1-3; 11 bases are shared with TRBD1. CDR3 size: 18 residues. V trimming: 4 bases; J trimming: 4 bases; junction bases outside the gene matches: 12. Germline V gives CDR1 MNHNS, CDR2 SASEGT. CDR3 DNA: TGTGCCAGCAGTGTCTGGACAGGGGGCGCCGATTTGGGAAACACCATATATTTT. This gives the protein CASSVWTGGADLGNTIYF.

J is TRBJ1-3 and V is TRBV7-2; D may be TRBD1 (6 bases). Trimming shortened V by 2 bases and J by 7 bases, and 9 bases separated the two germline ends. The CDR3 is made up of 13 amino acids. The V gene's germline CDR1 is SGHTA and CDR2 FQGNSA. The CDR3 protein is CASSLSQGNTIYF. As DNA, the CDR3 is TGTGCCAGCAGCTTAAGTCAGGGGAACACCATATATTTT.

The CDR3 is CASSKACTGRGYTF. The DNA for the CDR3 is TGTGCCAGCAGCAAAGCTTGTACAGGGCGGGGCTACACCTTC. The rearrangement joins TRBV21-1 to TRBJ1-2; the D segment call TRBD1 is taken from the table without a DNA check. TRBV21-1 is a recognized pseudogene. CDR3 length: 14 residues.

V gene TRBV11-2 combines with J gene TRBJ1-1; tentatively, D is TRBD1 (5 bases). Trimming removed 6 bases at V and 6 bases at J, with 17 bases between. CDR1 and CDR2 (germline): SGHAT, FQNNGV. There are 14 residues in the CDR3. CDR3 nucleotides: TGTGCCAGCAGAAAGGACGGGGGGAGCCCTGAAGCTTTCTTT. Its protein product is CASRKDGGSPEAFF.

The gene calls are TRBV9 and TRBJ2-7, with 8 bases lining up with TRBD1. This CDR3 has 14 amino acids. V lost 4 bases, J lost 3 bases, and 6 bases stayed unmatched. From germline, CDR1 is SGDLS and CDR2 YYNGEE. The CDR3 spells CASSPRTGYYEQYF. The CDR3 DNA follows: TGTGCCAGCAGCCCGAGGACAGGGTACTACGAGCAGTACTTC.